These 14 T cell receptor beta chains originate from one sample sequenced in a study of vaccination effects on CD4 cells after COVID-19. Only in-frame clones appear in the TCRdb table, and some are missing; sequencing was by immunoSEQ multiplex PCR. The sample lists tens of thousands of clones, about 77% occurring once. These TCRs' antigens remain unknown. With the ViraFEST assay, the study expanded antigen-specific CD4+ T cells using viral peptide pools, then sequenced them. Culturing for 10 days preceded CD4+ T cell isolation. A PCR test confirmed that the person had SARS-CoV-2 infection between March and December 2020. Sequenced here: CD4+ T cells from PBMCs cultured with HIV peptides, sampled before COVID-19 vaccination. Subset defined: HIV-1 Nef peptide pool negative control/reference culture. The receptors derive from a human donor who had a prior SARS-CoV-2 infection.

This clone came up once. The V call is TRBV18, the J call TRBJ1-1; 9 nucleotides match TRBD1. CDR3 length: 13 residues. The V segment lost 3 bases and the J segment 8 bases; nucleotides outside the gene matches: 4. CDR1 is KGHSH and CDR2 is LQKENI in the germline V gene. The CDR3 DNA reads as TGTGCCAGCTCACCCGGGACAGGGATCGAAGCTTTCTTT. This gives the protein CASSPGTGIEAFF.

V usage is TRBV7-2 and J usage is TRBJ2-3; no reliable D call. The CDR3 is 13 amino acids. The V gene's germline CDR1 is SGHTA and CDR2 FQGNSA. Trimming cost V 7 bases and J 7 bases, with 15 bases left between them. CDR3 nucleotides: TGTGCCAGCACCCCGTCTAGTGGGTATACGCAGTATTTT. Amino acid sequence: CASTPSSGYTQYF.

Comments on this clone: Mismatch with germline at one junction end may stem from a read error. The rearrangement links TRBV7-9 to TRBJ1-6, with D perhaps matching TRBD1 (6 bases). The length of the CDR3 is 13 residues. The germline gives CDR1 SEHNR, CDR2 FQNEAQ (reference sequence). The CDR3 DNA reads TGTGCCAGCAGCTTAGCGGAAGGGACACCCTTCCACTTT. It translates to CASSLAEGTPFHF. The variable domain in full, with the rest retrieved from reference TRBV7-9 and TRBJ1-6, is DTGVSQNPRHKITKRGQNVTFRCDPISEHNRLYWYRQTLGQGPEFLTYFQNEAQLEKSRLLSDRFSAERPKGSFSTLEIQRTEQGDSAMYLCASSLAEGTPFHFGNGTRLTVT.

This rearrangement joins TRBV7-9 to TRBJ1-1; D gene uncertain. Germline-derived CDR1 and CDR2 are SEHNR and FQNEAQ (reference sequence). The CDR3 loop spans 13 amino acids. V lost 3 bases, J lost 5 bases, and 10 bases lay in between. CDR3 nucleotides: TGTGCCAGCAGCTTCCAATCAGAGACTGAAGCTTTCTTT. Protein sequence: CASSFQSETEAFF.

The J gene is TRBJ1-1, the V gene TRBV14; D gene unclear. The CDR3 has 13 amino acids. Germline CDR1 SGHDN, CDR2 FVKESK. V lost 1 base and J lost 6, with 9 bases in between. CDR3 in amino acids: CASSQVGEAEAFF. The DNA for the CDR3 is TGTGCCAGCAGCCAAGTGGGAGAGGCTGAAGCTTTCTTT.

The CDR3 region is CATAKRDGVYTF. Written as DNA, the CDR3 is TGTGCCACCGCGAAAAGGGACGGCGTTTACACCTTC. The V gene is TRBV24-1, the J gene TRBJ1-2; maybe TRBD1 (5 bases). V was pared by 9 bases and J by 11 bases, with 18 bases between. Germline V CDR1 and CDR2: KGHDR, SFDVKD. The CDR3 has 12 amino acids.

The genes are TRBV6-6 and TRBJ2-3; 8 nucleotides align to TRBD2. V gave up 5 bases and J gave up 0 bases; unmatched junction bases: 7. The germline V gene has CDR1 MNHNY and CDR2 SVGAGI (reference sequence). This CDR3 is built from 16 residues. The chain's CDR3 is CASSRAGEVSTDTQYF. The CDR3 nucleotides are TGTGCCAGCAGTAGAGCGGGAGAGGTTAGCACAGATACGCAGTATTTT.

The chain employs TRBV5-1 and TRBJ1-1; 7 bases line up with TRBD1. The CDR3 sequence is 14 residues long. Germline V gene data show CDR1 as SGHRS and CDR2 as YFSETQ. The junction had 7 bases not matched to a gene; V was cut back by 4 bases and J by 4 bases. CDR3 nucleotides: TGCGCCAGCAGCCCGCGACAGGGCGGCACTGAAGCTTTCTTT. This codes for CASSPRQGGTEAFF.

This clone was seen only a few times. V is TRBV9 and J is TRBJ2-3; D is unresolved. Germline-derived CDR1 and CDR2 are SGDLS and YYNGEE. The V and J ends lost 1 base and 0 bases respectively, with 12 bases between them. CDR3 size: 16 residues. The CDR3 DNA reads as TGTGCCAGCAGCGTACGACCAGCCTCTAGCACAGATACGCAGTATTTT. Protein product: CASSVRPASSTDTQYF.

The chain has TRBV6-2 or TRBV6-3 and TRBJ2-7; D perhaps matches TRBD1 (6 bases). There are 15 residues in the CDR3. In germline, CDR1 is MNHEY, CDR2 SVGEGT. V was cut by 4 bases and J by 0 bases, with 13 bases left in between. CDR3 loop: CASSSPTGSSYEQYF. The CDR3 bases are TGTGCCAGCAGTTCCCCGACAGGATCCTCCTACGAGCAGTACTTC.

The CDR3, as DNA: TGTGCCAGCAGCTATAGGGGGGAACATGGCTACACCTTC. Translating it yields CASSYRGEHGYTF. This chain links TRBV4-2 with TRBJ1-2; TRBD1 might be the D (6 bases). Looked up from germline, CDR1 is LGHNA and CDR2 is YNFKEQ. CDR3 length equals 13 residues. V gave up 5 bases and J gave up 6 bases, with 13 bases separating them.

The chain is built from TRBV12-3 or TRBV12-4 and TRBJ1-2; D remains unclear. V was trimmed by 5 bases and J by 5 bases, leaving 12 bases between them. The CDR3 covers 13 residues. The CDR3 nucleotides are TGTGCCAGCAGTATACGGGTCTATTATGGCTACACCTTC. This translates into CASSIRVYYGYTF.

The CDR3 bases are TGTGCCAGCAGTTCTCTTCCAGATACGCAGTATTTT. It encodes CASSSLPDTQYF. This sequence joins TRBV6-6 and TRBJ2-3, with unresolved D. This CDR3 has 12 amino acids. Trimming cost V 4 bases and J 4 bases, with 6 bases left between them. CDR1 is MNHNY and CDR2 is SVGAGI in the germline V gene (reference sequence).

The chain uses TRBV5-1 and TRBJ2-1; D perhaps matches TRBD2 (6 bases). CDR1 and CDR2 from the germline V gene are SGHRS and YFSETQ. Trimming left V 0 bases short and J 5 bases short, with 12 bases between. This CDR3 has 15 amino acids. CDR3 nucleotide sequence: TGCGCCAGCAGCTTGGTGGCTAGCGTCGACAATGAGCAGTTCTTC. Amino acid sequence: CASSLVASVDNEQFF.